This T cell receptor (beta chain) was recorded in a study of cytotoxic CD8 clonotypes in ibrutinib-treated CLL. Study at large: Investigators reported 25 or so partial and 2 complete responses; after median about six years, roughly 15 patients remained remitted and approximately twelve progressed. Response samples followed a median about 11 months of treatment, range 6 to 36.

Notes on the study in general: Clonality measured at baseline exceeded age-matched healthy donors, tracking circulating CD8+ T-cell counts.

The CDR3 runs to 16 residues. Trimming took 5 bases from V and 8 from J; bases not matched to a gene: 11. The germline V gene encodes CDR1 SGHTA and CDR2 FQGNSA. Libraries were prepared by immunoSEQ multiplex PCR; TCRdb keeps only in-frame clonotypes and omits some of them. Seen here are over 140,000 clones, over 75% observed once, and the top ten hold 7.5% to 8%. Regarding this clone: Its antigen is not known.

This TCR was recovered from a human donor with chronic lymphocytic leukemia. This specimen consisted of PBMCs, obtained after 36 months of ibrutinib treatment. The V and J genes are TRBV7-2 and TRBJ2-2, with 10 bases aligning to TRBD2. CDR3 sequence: CASSPQASGRSGELFF. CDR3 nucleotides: TGTGCCAGCAGCCCACAGGCTAGCGGGAGAAGTGGGGAGCTGTTTTTT.